This TCR beta chain was sequenced during a study of graft-versus-host responses after intestinal transplantation (dated by TCRdb to the early 2020s). Regarding the research as a whole: Multivisceral, liver-intestinal, or isolated intestinal transplants were received by the recipients. All recipients received anti-thymocyte globulin induction followed by maintenance tacrolimus and steroids for roughly three years. Graft-versus-host and host-versus-graft alloreactive T cell clones were tracked in the graft, circulation and bone marrow after intestinal transplantation using bulk TCR-beta CDR3 sequencing. Alloreactive clones were identified by sequencing pre-transplant mixed lymphocyte reaction products and comparing them with unstimulated pre-transplant donor and recipient T cells. The cohort enrolled around 23 intestinal transplant recipients including one retransplant, and 3 patients lacking pretransplant specimens were excluded. A peak of at least 4% donor T cells among recipient peripheral blood mononuclear cells was the definition used for donor T cell macrochimerism. Rather than being sequenced by the commercial service, samples from a few later patients were sequenced in-house on an Illumina MiSeq and processed with MiXCR. The investigation overall reported the following: GvH clones were detected in recipient bone marrow, and some appeared earlier in ileal mucosa or blood, consistent with an intestinal mucosal origin. Early after transplant, declines in HvG clones were associated with peak levels of circulating GvH clones. In patients with donor T cell macrochimerism, the allografts had high GvH to HvG T cell clonal ratios. The relatively low number and heterogeneity of intestinal transplant patients limited the conclusions.

This clone was recorded a few times. The target of this receptor is not known. No much larger clonotype is one base removed from it; base qualities were not supplied. Libraries were constructed by the immunoSEQ multiplex PCR assay. For most patients, genomic DNA was subjected to high-throughput TCR-beta CDR3 sequencing by Adaptive Biotechnologies. On the study's bioinformatics: TCR sequencing data were retrieved from Adaptive's ImmunoSEQ software for 15 to 20 patients, whereas three other patients were processed with MiXCR and VDJtools. Because the origin of CDR3 nucleotide sequences shared between donor and recipient could not be assigned, those sequences were removed. To count as alloreactive, a clone needed at least 2-fold expansion over unstimulated cells and a minimum CFSE-low frequency of 0.002% (template counts) or 0.001% (read counts). Clones were considered mappable if detected in sequenced pre-transplant spleen, lymph node, or MLR CFSE-low populations of the donor or recipient. The cumulative frequency of alloreactive clones was calculated as a percentage of all sequences, weighted by copy number. TCRdb retrieved this table from immuneACCESS and kept in-frame rearrangements only. Not all clones are present; in checked studies, unresolved V genes account for under half, and no reason is known for the remainder. D and trimming were read from the DNA, whereas the V and J calls and clone size are those reported in that table. The sample table shows about 97,000 clones, and around 90% are seen once. The leading ten clones occupy around 15% of the sample.

Blood samples were collected up to 4 times in the first month after transplant and then at least monthly when available. From cysteine to phenylalanine, the CDR3 is 14 amino acids long. The only DNA kept is the CDR3, 42 bases in frame from the first base. V has 6 bases trimmed and J has 7 bases trimmed; junction bases matching no gene number 6. CDR1 and CDR2, looked up from the germline V gene, are MRHNA and SNTAGT. The chain is made from TRBV6-4 and TRBJ1-6; TRBD1 agrees with 7 junctional bases. The sequence came from a human patient who received an intestinal transplant, so some T cells may come from the graft donor. Sample: PBMCs, taken about 450 days after intestinal transplant. The DNA sequence is TGTGCCAGCAGACCCGGGACAGAAAATTCACCCCTCCACTTT. It encodes CASRPGTENSPLHF.